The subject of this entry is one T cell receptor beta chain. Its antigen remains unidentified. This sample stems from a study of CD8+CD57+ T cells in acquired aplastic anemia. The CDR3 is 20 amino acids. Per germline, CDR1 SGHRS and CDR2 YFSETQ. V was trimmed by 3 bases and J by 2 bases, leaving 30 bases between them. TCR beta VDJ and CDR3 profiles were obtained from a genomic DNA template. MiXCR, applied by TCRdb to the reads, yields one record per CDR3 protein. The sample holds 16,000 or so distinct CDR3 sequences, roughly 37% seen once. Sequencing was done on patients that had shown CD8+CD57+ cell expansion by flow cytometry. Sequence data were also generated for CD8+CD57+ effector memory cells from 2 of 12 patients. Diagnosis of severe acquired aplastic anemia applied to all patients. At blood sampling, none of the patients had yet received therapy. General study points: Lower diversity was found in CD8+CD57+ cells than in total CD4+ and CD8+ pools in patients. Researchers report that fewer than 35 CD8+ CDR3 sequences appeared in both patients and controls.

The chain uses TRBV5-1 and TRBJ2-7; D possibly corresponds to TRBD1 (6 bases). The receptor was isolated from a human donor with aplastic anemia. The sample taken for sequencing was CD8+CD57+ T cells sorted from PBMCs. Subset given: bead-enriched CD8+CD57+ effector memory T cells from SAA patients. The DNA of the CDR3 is TGCGCCAGCAGCTCGGATGGTGATGGGATAGGGTGGGGGCGTCCCTACGAGCAGTACTTC. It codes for CASSSDGDGIGWGRPYEQYF.